A selection of T cell receptor beta chains follows, all from one sample in a study of cytomegalovirus exposure and HLA in healthy donors. Some clones are missing from TCRdb's copy, which holds only in-frame ones; the method was immunoSEQ multiplex PCR. The table has about 150,000 clones, 76% seen once. Sequencing was performed on PBMCs. The receptors were gathered from a man in his forties or fifties in good health and CMV-seronegative. Each CDR3 is given without its conserved first and last residue. The size entry is marked missing in some rows and otherwise reads once, few, many or a size class.

size,J,V,CDR3
-,TRBJ2-7,TRBV19,ASMGGAGSSYEQY
-,TRBJ2-1,TRBV5-1,ASSLGLAGDPNEQF
-,TRBJ1-1,TRBV5-3,ARSLQGFHTEAF
-,TRBJ1-3,TRBV5-4,ASSFIGVSGNTIY
-,TRBJ1-1,TRBV5-1,ASSSWGGVTEAF
-,TRBJ1-2,TRBV7-3,ASAPEGRGYGYT
once,TRBJ1-4,TRBV5-1,ASSQGTGGGGGEKLF
-,TRBJ2-7,TRBV19,ASSIDISYEQY
-,TRBJ2-6,TRBV10-3,AISPPSAGANVLT
few,TRBJ2-7,TRBV10-3,AISESGTGGGDEQY
-,TRBJ2-3,TRBV5-1,ASREGGRSTDTQY
-,TRBJ1-6,TRBV13,ATGGIAH
-,TRBJ2-2,TRBV7-9,ASTFTGTGRTGELF
few,TRBJ1-1,TRBV29-1,SVDPGQAFTAF
-,TRBJ2-5,TRBV19,ASSPGGAGETQY
-,TRBJ1-2,TRBV6-1,ASSETAGTGGYYSLGDYT
-,TRBJ1-2,TRBV29-1,SVEDLGQGGRYGYT
-,TRBJ2-1,TRBV6-5,ASRGRGLSNEQF
once,TRBJ1-1,TRBV30,AWSVVGENTEAF
few,TRBJ1-6,TRBV5-6,ASSSNLLWADNSPLH
-,TRBJ1-2,TRBV6-5,ASSPRGGLYGYT
-,TRBJ2-3,TRBV7-9,ASSSGVSTDTQY